The clone carrying this T cell receptor (beta chain) came up many times. Its specificity is unknown. This specimen belongs to a study of early T cells in non-severe SARS-CoV-2 infection. In the study overall: Sequencing of unsorted whole blood was done on bulk RNA, leaving chains unpaired.

Unique molecular identifiers (one per individual cDNA molecule) were attached. TCRdb itself ran the 5' RACE reads through MiXCR, one entry per CDR3 protein. Of approximately 84,000 distinct CDR3 sequences listed, less than 15% are singletons. Notes on the study in general: Lookups in VDJdb leaned toward anti-spike CD8 responses and missed private and CD4 specificities.

What was sequenced was whole blood. The origin of this receptor is an adult who was a healthcare worker with PCR-confirmed SARS-CoV-2 infection or an uninfected control (not recorded which).

The CDR3 protein is CSARDGVVNTGELFF. The CDR3 coding sequence is TGCAGTGCTAGAGATGGGGTCGTGAACACCGGGGAGCTGTTTTTT. V and J are TRBV20-1 and TRBJ2-2; no clear D gene. This CDR3 has 15 amino acids. Germline V gene data show CDR1 as DFQATT and CDR2 as SNEGSKA (reference sequence). Between the trimmed V and J ends, which lost 0 bases and 1 base, there was a span of 9 bases.